The rows below give T cell receptor beta chains drawn from one sample of a study of T cell responses to AZD1222 COVID-19 vaccine. Produced via immunoSEQ multiplex PCR; TCRdb's table is partial and in-frame only. The table records around 80,000 clones, 92% of them present only once. This sample comprised peripheral blood, obtained 28 days after the second AZD1222 dose. The receptors here all came from an adult who received the AZD1222 COVID-19 vaccine. Each CDR3 is given with its conserved first and last residue. Fields, in order: J gene, clone size, CDR3 length, D gene, V gene, CDR3 DNA, CDR3 protein. A D gene is named only where the DNA matches it firmly. Not all rows give a size; the values are once, few, many and, for expanded clones, a class.

TRBJ2-7 . 13 . TRBV11-1 TGTGCCAGCAGCTTGGATCCCTGGGACGAGCAGTACTTC CASSLDPWDEQYF
TRBJ1-1 . 13 . TRBV19 TGTGCCAGTAGTGTTACAGGTCTCTCCGAAGCTTTCTTT CASSVTGLSEAFF
TRBJ2-7 . 13 . TRBV7-9 TGTGCCAGCAGCTTAGCAGCGGGTTACGAGCAGTACTTC CASSLAAGYEQYF
TRBJ1-2 . 14 TRBD1 TRBV2 TGTGCCAGCAGGGACGGGACAGGGGGAAGTGGCTACACCTTC CASRDGTGGSGYTF
TRBJ1-1 . 15 . TRBV5-8 TGTGCCAGCAGCCAGTGGACAGTTTTGAACACTGAAGCTTTCTTT CASSQWTVLNTEAFF
TRBJ1-6 . 19 . TRBV19 TGTGCCAGTAGTATTAACCTCGGAACCGGTCGCTCCTATAATTCACCCCTCCACTTT CASSINLGTGRSYNSPLHF
TRBJ1-4 . 10 . TRBV29-1 TGCAGCGTTGGGGGCGAAAAACTGTTTTTT CSVGGEKLFF
TRBJ1-1 . 16 . TRBV6-2/TRBV6-3 TGTGCCAGCAGTTACTCGACCGGTGCCCCCTCGGCTGAAGCTTTCTTT CASSYSTGAPSAEAFF
TRBJ1-3 . 15 . TRBV3-1/TRBV3-2 TGTGCCAGCAGCCTGCGAAGTGGTCCTGGAAACACCATATATTTT CASSLRSGPGNTIYF
TRBJ2-2 once 14 TRBD1 TRBV28 TGTGCCAGCAGTTTGCGGACAGGCCCCGGGGAGCTGTTTTTT CASSLRTGPGELFF
TRBJ2-7 . 13 . TRBV6-5 TGTGCCAGCAGTTACGGGGGTACCTACGAGCAGTACTTC CASSYGGTYEQYF
TRBJ1-4 . 13 TRBD1 TRBV29-1 TGCAGCGCTGGGGACAGGCGTCTTGAAAAACTGTTTTTT CSAGDRRLEKLFF
TRBJ2-2 . 18 TRBD2 TRBV15 TGTGCCACCAGCAGAGATAAAGGAGCGGGAGTGTTCACCGGGGAGCTGTTTTTT CATSRDKGAGVFTGELFF
TRBJ1-2 . 13 . TRBV21-1 TGTGCCAGCAGCAGTGGGGTGGGTAATGGCTACACCTTC CASSSGVGNGYTF
TRBJ2-7 . 17 TRBD2 TRBV13 TGTGCCAGCAGCTTATCCGGACTAGCGGGGTTCTCCTACGAGCAGTACTTC CASSLSGLAGFSYEQYF
TRBJ2-7 . 11 . TRBV20-1 TGCAGTGCCACCACCAGGGACGAGCAGTACTTC CSATTRDEQYF
TRBJ2-2 . 13 . TRBV4-2 TGTGCCAGCAGCCAAGACCCGGGGGGGGAGCTGTTTTTT CASSQDPGGELFF
TRBJ1-5 . 16 . TRBV5-1 TGCGCCAGCCGCAGCTTGGTGCAGGGCCACTATGGGCCCCAGCATTTT CASRSLVQGHYGPQHF
TRBJ2-1 . 14 . TRBV30 TGTGCCTGGGGTGGGACTGCCTCCTACAATGAGCAGTTCTTC CAWGGTASYNEQFF
TRBJ2-3 . 15 TRBD1 TRBV29-1 TGCAGCGTTGGCTCCGGGACAGGGGTTACAGATACGCAGTATTTT CSVGSGTGVTDTQYF
TRBJ1-1 once 11 . TRBV12-3/TRBV12-4 TGTGCCAGCACCCCTGGTGCTGAAGCTTTCTTT CASTPGAEAFF
TRBJ1-1 . 13 TRBD1 TRBV7-2 TGTGCCAGCAACACAGGGGGCCTCACTGAAGCTTTCTTT CASNTGGLTEAFF
TRBJ2-1 . 15 TRBD2 TRBV12-5 TGTGCTAGTGGTTTGGCTAGCGGGGGGCTCAATGAGCAGTTCTTC CASGLASGGLNEQFF
TRBJ2-7 . 13 . TRBV5-1 TGCGCCAGCAGCTTGGCCGGGAACCACGAGCAGTACTTC CASSLAGNHEQYF